This entry describes one TCR beta chain. Per germline, CDR1 SGHAT and CDR2 FQDESV (reference sequence). J lost 6 bases, V lost 4 bases, and 8 bases had no gene match. There are 16 residues in the CDR3. The entry originates in a study of blood T cell repertoires in COVID-19. This table comes from immunoSEQ multiplex PCR, and its TCRdb copy is limited to in-frame clones, with some not included. The sample lists 110,000 to 150,000 clones, around 86% seen once, with about 4.4% in the top ten. The sample comprised PBMCs or T cells enriched from blood (not recorded which). This sequence originates from a man between 50 and 59 years old who had recovered from COVID-19. This chain links TRBV11-1 with TRBJ2-2, with 10 bases that match TRBD1. Here the CDR3 reads CASSSRAGTGAGELFF. CDR3 sequence (DNA): TGTGCCAGCAGCTCCCGCGCCGGGACAGGGGCCGGGGAGCTGTTTTTT.